The 29 T cell receptor beta chains in this list originate from one sample, sequenced in a study of graft-versus-host responses after intestinal transplantation. From the graft tissue, intraepithelial and lamina propria lymphocytes were released through processing. TCRdb's copy holds only in-frame clones and misses some; the assay was immunoSEQ multiplex PCR. The sample records about 29,000 clones, 80% to 85% being singletons. The specimen was ileum tissue, collected 98 days after intestinal transplantation. The source is a human patient who received an intestinal transplant, so some T cells may come from the graft donor.

CDR3 loop: CASSLLIQYRAGNTIYF. CDR3 nucleotide sequence: TGTGCCAGCAGCCTCCTTATCCAGTACAGGGCTGGAAACACCATATATTTT. The V call is TRBV7-9, the J call TRBJ1-3; the D gene is possibly TRBD1 (6 bases). The CDR3 is made up of 17 amino acids. V lost 5 bases and J lost 2, with 19 bases in between. The germline CDR1 and CDR2 sequences are SEHNR and FQNEAQ (reference sequence).

The chain carries TRBV28 and TRBJ1-1; D is uncertain. V gave up 3 bases and J gave up 5 bases, with 16 bases separating them. The CDR3 extends over 15 amino acids. The V gene's germline CDR1 is MDHEN and CDR2 SYDVKM. The CDR3 coding sequence is TGTGCCAGCAGTTTGCCGGGGTTCGTAGGGACTGAAGCTTTCTTT. This sequence encodes CASSLPGFVGTEAFF.

The chain uses TRBV6-5 and TRBJ2-3; 9 nucleotides line up with TRBD2. The CDR3 loop spans 15 amino acids. Trimming cost V 3 bases and J 5 bases; bases outside gene matches: 6. Per germline, CDR1 MNHEY and CDR2 SVGAGI. The CDR3 reads CASSYSGGRGDTQYF. Here the CDR3 DNA reads TGTGCCAGCAGTTATAGCGGGGGAAGGGGAGATACGCAGTATTTT.

This rearrangement joins TRBV19 to TRBJ2-7, with 8 bases aligning to TRBD2. The CDR3 length is 14 residues. Germline V gives CDR1 LNHDA, CDR2 SQIVND (reference sequence). Trimming at V came to 3 bases and at J to 4 bases, leaving 5 bases not matched to a gene. The CDR3 coding sequence is TGTGCCAGTAGTATGAGCGGGGGAGCGTACGAGCAGTACTTC. Protein sequence: CASSMSGGAYEQYF.

The V gene is TRBV7-2, the J gene TRBJ2-2, with D possibly TRBD2 on 6 matching bases. The germline V gene encodes CDR1 SGHTA and CDR2 FQGNSA. V was pared by 5 bases and J by 1 base, with 11 bases between. The CDR3 is 15 residues long. The CDR3 bases are TGTGCCAGCAGCCCAAGACTAGTGAACACCGGGGAGCTGTTTTTT. As protein: CASSPRLVNTGELFF.

J is TRBJ2-7 and V is TRBV5-8; 10 positions match TRBD1. V gave up 0 bases and J gave up 4 bases; unmatched junction bases: 7. Germline assignment: CDR1 SGHTS and CDR2 YDEGEE. This CDR3 contains 16 residues. In DNA, the CDR3 is TGTGCCAGCAGCTTGGATCTGACAGGGGGCGATTACGAGCAGTACTTC. Its translation is CASSLDLTGGDYEQYF.

The chain recombines TRBV11-2 with TRBJ2-5; D uncertain. Per the germline V gene, CDR1 is SGHAT and CDR2 is FQNNGV. The CDR3 loop spans 14 amino acids. Trimming cost V 6 bases and J 1 base, with 12 bases left between them. The CDR3 coding sequence is TGTGCCAGCAGTATTGGAATCGGCCAAGAGACCCAGTACTTC. It specifies CASSIGIGQETQYF.

The chain combines TRBV7-2 with TRBJ2-7, with 7 bases fitting TRBD2. CDR1 and CDR2 (germline): SGHTA, FQGNSA. Trimming removed 0 bases from V and 5 bases from J; junction bases left unmatched: 7. The CDR3 has 15 residues. The CDR3 is CASSLASRGNHEQYF. The CDR3 DNA sequence: TGTGCCAGCAGCTTAGCGTCGCGGGGGAACCACGAGCAGTACTTC.

The genes are TRBV7-3 and TRBJ2-1; D is tentatively TRBD1 or TRBD2 (5 bases each). Germline assignment: CDR1 SGHTA and CDR2 FQGTGA. V was trimmed by 4 bases and J by 6 bases, leaving 13 bases between them. The CDR3 is made up of 14 amino acids. The CDR3 sequence is CASSSGAGGNEQFF. The CDR3 DNA is TGTGCCAGCAGCTCCGGGGCTGGGGGCAATGAGCAGTTCTTC. The entire variable domain, with the rest obtained from reference TRBV7-3 and TRBJ2-1, is as follows: GAGVSQTPSNKVTEKGKYVELRCDPISGHTALYWYRQSLGQGPEFLIYFQGTGAADDSGLPNDRFFAVRPEGSVSTLKIQRTERGDSAVYLCASSSGAGGNEQFFGPGTRLTVL.

On this clone: Other DNA sequences of this sample code for an identical CDR3. This chain joins TRBV7-9 and TRBJ2-2; TRBD1 might be the D (5 bases). Trimming removed 2 bases from V and 3 bases from J, with 7 bases in between. CDR1 is SEHNR, CDR2 FQNEAQ, per germline (reference sequence). This CDR3 is 14 amino acids long. The CDR3, as DNA: TGTGCCAGCAGCTTAAGGGGATACACCGGGGAGCTGTTTTTT. Amino acids: CASSLRGYTGELFF.

This chain connects TRBV14 to TRBJ2-2, with TRBD2 as a possible D gene (5 bases). CDR1 and CDR2 (germline): SGHDN, FVKESK. V gave up 1 base and J gave up 1 base, with 7 bases separating them. This CDR3 has 15 residues. As DNA, the CDR3 is TGTGCCAGCAGCCAAGTAGGAGGGAACACCGGGGAGCTGTTTTTT. Translation: CASSQVGGNTGELFF.

V and J are TRBV9 and TRBJ1-6; 7 bases line up with TRBD1. The CDR3 sequence is 14 residues long. V trimming: 1 base; J trimming: 6 bases; junction bases outside the gene matches: 1. Germline values: CDR1 SGDLS, CDR2 YYNGEE. CDR3 sequence (DNA): TGTGCCAGCAGCGTACGGGACAGTAATTCACCCCTCCACTTT. Amino acid sequence: CASSVRDSNSPLHF.

This chain links TRBV4-2 with TRBJ2-5; TRBD2 matches at 10 bases. There are 18 residues in the CDR3. After removal of 1 base from V and 5 bases from J, the junction contained 13 bases not matched to a gene. Germline V gene sequence: CDR1 LGHNA, CDR2 YNFKEQ. For the CDR3, the DNA is TGTGCCAGCAGCCAAGGGTTCCAGCGGGGGGGTCGAGGGGAGACCCAGTACTTC. It is translated as CASSQGFQRGGRGETQYF.

CDR3 in amino acids: CASRPGTRVGGSPLHF. CDR3 in DNA: TGCGCCAGCAGGCCCGGGACAAGGGTGGGGGGCTCACCCCTCCACTTT. V usage is TRBV5-1 and J usage is TRBJ1-6, with a possible D match to TRBD1 (6 bases). The ends were cut back, 5 bases at V and 10 bases at J, with 22 bases in the middle. The germline V gene has CDR1 SGHRS and CDR2 YFSETQ. The CDR3 covers 16 residues.

The chain couples TRBV12-5 to TRBJ2-1; D is possibly TRBD1 (6 bases). V shed 6 bases and J shed 4 bases, with 10 bases lying between them. Germline V CDR1 and CDR2: LGHNT, FRNRAP. The CDR3 is made up of 13 amino acids. CDR3 coding DNA: TGTGCTAGTGGGGGGACATATTACAATGAGCAGTTCTTC. It is translated as CASGGTYYNEQFF.

This rearrangement joins TRBV7-2 to TRBJ1-6; the D is unclear. Trimming took 5 bases from V and 6 from J, leaving 20 bases between them. There are 17 residues in the CDR3. Per germline, CDR1 SGHTA and CDR2 FQGNSA. CDR3 region: CASSDYLPVTSNSPLHF. In nucleotides, the CDR3 is TGTGCCAGCAGCGACTACCTCCCAGTGACTAGTAATTCACCCCTCCACTTT.

This clone was found a few times. The chain combines TRBV28 with TRBJ2-3; no clear D gene. V gave up 5 bases and J gave up 2 bases, with 17 bases separating them. The CDR3 has 16 residues. Germline V gene lookup returns CDR1 MDHEN and CDR2 SYDVKM. In DNA form, the CDR3 reads TGTGCCAGCAGTCCTCCCCTCGGACGCTACACAGATACGCAGTATTTT. Its protein is CASSPPLGRYTDTQYF.

The V gene is TRBV13, the J gene TRBJ2-3, with TRBD1 matching over 9 bases. The CDR3 has 15 amino acids. Germline lookup yields CDR1 PRHDT and CDR2 FYEKMQ (reference sequence). J was trimmed by 4 bases and V by 5 bases; bases with no gene match: 7. CDR3 nucleotides: TGTGCCAGCAGCGCGGACAGGGGCGTATCAGATACGCAGTATTTT. It encodes CASSADRGVSDTQYF. Variable domain in full (rest from reference TRBV13 and TRBJ2-3): AAGVIQSPRHLIKEKRETATLKCYPIPRHDTVYWYQQGPGQDPQFLISFYEKMQSDKGSIPDRFSAQQFSDYHSELNMSSLELGDSALYFCASSADRGVSDTQYFGPGTRLTVL.

The rearrangement joins TRBV4-1 to TRBJ2-7; D is unclear. The CDR3 spans 15 residues. The germline V and J ends were trimmed by 3 bases and 4 bases, with 16 bases remaining between them. Germline CDR1 and CDR2: MGHRA and YSYEKL. The chain's CDR3 is CASSQNQQISYEQYF. The CDR3 DNA reads as TGCGCCAGCAGCCAGAATCAACAGATTTCATACGAGCAGTACTTC.

This clone showed up just a few times. The rearrangement links TRBV4-1 to TRBJ1-1; possibly TRBD1 for D (6 bases). Germline lookup yields CDR1 MGHRA and CDR2 YSYEKL. The CDR3 totals 14 residues. V was shortened by 3 bases and J by 7 bases, with 15 bases between the two germline ends. The CDR3 loop reads CASSHNNRAFEAFF. For the CDR3, the DNA is TGCGCCAGCAGCCACAACAACAGGGCTTTTGAAGCTTTCTTT.

The rearrangement joins TRBV28 to TRBJ2-3, with D perhaps TRBD1 or TRBD2 (5 bases each). This CDR3 region has 13 residues. V dropped 7 bases and J dropped 1 base, with 9 bases sitting between them. Germline CDR1 is MDHEN and CDR2 is SYDVKM. This chain's CDR3 is CASTLGGTDTQYF. CDR3 bases: TGTGCCAGCACCCTGGGGGGCACAGATACGCAGTATTTT.

V and J are TRBV6-1 and TRBJ2-7; D remains ambiguous. This CDR3 contains 13 residues. V gave up 3 bases and J gave up 0 bases, with 6 bases separating them. CDR1 and CDR2 (germline): MNHNS, SASEGT. This CDR3 is CASSDAVSYEQYF. CDR3 nucleotides: TGTGCCAGCAGTGATGCAGTCTCCTACGAGCAGTACTTC.

V is TRBV4-1 and J is TRBJ1-6; 8 bases align to TRBD1. J was trimmed by 6 bases and V by 3 bases; bases with no gene match: 4. This CDR3 spans 15 amino acids. Germline lookup yields CDR1 MGHRA and CDR2 YSYEKL. CDR3 amino acids: CASSHQTGANSPLHF. CDR3 in DNA: TGCGCCAGCAGCCACCAGACAGGGGCTAATTCACCCCTCCACTTT.

This chain connects TRBV4-1 to TRBJ2-1, with unresolved D. V was pared by 0 bases and J by 4 bases, with 10 bases between. The CDR3 extends over 15 amino acids. Germline V lookup: CDR1 MGHRA, CDR2 YSYEKL. The CDR3 sequence: CASSQDVPSYNEQFF. CDR3 sequence (DNA): TGCGCCAGCAGCCAAGATGTTCCCTCTTACAATGAGCAGTTCTTC.

The genes are TRBV5-5 and TRBJ2-7; 9 bases map to TRBD1. Germline V lookup: CDR1 SGHKS, CDR2 YYEKEE (reference sequence). V was clipped by 2 bases and J by 5 bases; unmatched bases: 5. CDR3 length: 14 residues. The CDR3 DNA reads TGTGCCAGCAGCTTTACCGGGACAGGGAACGAGCAGTACTTC. It translates to CASSFTGTGNEQYF.

This clone is medium-sized (0.01 to 0.1%) by share. V gene TRBV7-2 combines with J gene TRBJ2-1, with 8 nucleotides matching TRBD2. Germline values: CDR1 SGHTA, CDR2 FQGNSA. The CDR3 contains 15 residues. J lost 8 bases, V lost 5 bases, and 11 bases had no gene match. The CDR3 spells CASSISGEVFYEQFF. In nucleotides, the CDR3 is TGTGCCAGCAGCATTAGCGGGGAGGTGTTCTATGAGCAGTTCTTC.

This clone was seen a few times. The V call is TRBV30, the J call TRBJ2-3; 7 nucleotides line up with TRBD1. Germline trimming cut 0 bases from V and 0 bases from J; bases unmatched to any gene: 6. Germline CDR1 GTSNPN, CDR2 SVGIG (reference sequence). The CDR3 has 16 amino acids. The CDR3 sequence is CAWSVWAGGSTDTQYF. CDR3 DNA sequence: TGTGCCTGGAGTGTATGGGCAGGGGGTAGCACAGATACGCAGTATTTT.

V gene TRBV6-5 combines with J gene TRBJ2-1; D unresolved. The CDR3 is 15 amino acids. V lost 6 bases and J lost 2, with 14 bases in between. Germline V gene lookup returns CDR1 MNHEY and CDR2 SVGAGI. This CDR3 reads CASRRTDEPYNEQFF. The CDR3 DNA reads TGTGCCAGCAGGAGAACAGACGAACCCTACAATGAGCAGTTCTTC.

V usage is TRBV5-6 and J usage is TRBJ1-2; 7 bases fit TRBD1. The germline CDR1 and CDR2 sequences are SGHDT and YYEEEE. This CDR3 is 13 amino acids long. The ends lost 5 bases at V and 4 bases at J; junction bases unmatched: 5. The DNA of the CDR3 is TGTGCCAGCAGGACAGGGAGAATCTATGGCTACACCTTC. This codes for CASRTGRIYGYTF.